Listed below are T cell receptor beta chains from one sample, sequenced in a study of monozygotic twins with inflammatory bowel disease. TCRdb derives one entry per CDR3 protein from the 5' RACE reads, leaving out DNA. The sample table sets out 150,000 to 200,000 distinct CDR3 sequences. The sequencing sample was made of blood. The receptors were gathered from a human donor with ulcerative colitis or Crohn's disease, or a healthy co-twin of an affected twin (not recorded which). Each CDR3 is given with its conserved first and last residue.

V	J	CDR3
TRBV10-2	TRBJ2-7	CASSDTGGSYEQYF
TRBV16	TRBJ1-1	CASSQGRNTEAFF
TRBV10-3	TRBJ2-7	CAIRGGETGAEQYF
TRBV10-1	TRBJ2-7	CASSESWDRDEQYF
TRBV27	TRBJ1-2	CASSAGGSPYGYTF
TRBV20-1	TRBJ2-1	CSASRGRVGNEQFF
TRBV5-1	TRBJ2-7	CASAEGTGLPEQYF
TRBV11-2	TRBJ1-2	CASSSGTPGFIGTNYGYTF
TRBV4-3	TRBJ1-1	CASSQVAGMGAEAFF
TRBV6-5	TRBJ1-6	CASSYSSSYNSPLHF
TRBV4-1	TRBJ1-3	CASSQEGGLSFSGNTIYF
TRBV12-3/TRBV12-4	TRBJ2-2	CASIGTTLTGELFF
TRBV10-3	TRBJ1-2	CAISHREVYGYTF
TRBV15	TRBJ2-5	CATSTVKSGIPETQYF
TRBV10-3	TRBJ1-5	CAIASDALGQPQHF